A single sample is the source of the 28 T cell receptor beta chains below, sequenced in a study of memory CD4+ T cells and cytomegalovirus serostatus. The sort gate was single viable CD3+CD4+CD8-CD45RO+ cells for memory CD4+ T cells. Libraries were prepared by immunoSEQ multiplex PCR; TCRdb keeps only in-frame clonotypes and omits some of them. The sample holds 55,000 to 65,000 clones, 82% seen once. Sequencing used memory CD4+ T cells from blood. The receptors were sampled from an adult in good health and CMV-seronegative.

The V and J genes are TRBV7-2 and TRBJ1-4; possible D gene TRBD1, 5 bases. The V end was cut by 5 bases, the J end by 5 bases, with 12 bases between. CDR1 and CDR2 from the germline V gene are SGHTA and FQGNSA. This CDR3 is built from 14 residues. The CDR3 loop reads CASSPGGINEKLFF. The DNA of the CDR3 is TGTGCCAGCAGCCCGGGGGGAATCAATGAAAAACTGTTTTTT.

The chain carries TRBV11-2 and TRBJ1-2; 8 nucleotides match TRBD1. The CDR3 has 15 amino acids. Germline loops: CDR1 SGHAT, CDR2 FQNNGV. V shed 4 bases, J shed 6 bases, and the junction held 10 bases outside the gene matches. The CDR3 sequence is CASSSPRTGWHGYTF. The CDR3 bases are TGTGCCAGCAGCTCGCCCAGGACAGGGTGGCATGGCTACACCTTC.

The V call is TRBV7-9, the J call TRBJ2-7; D possibly matches TRBD1 or TRBD2 (5 bases each). Germline V gene lookup returns CDR1 SEHNR and CDR2 FQNEAQ (reference sequence). V was shortened by 2 bases and J by 5 bases, with 7 bases between the two germline ends. The CDR3 is made up of 12 amino acids. CDR3 amino acids: CASSLLGDEQYF. The DNA of the CDR3 is TGTGCCAGCAGCTTATTGGGGGACGAGCAGTACTTC. Full variable domain (outside the CDR3, taken from reference TRBV7-9 and TRBJ2-7): DTGVSQNPRHKITKRGQNVTFRCDPISEHNRLYWYRQTLGQGPEFLTYFQNEAQLEKSRLLSDRFSAERPKGSFSTLEIQRTEQGDSAMYLCASSLLGDEQYFGPGTRLTVT.

This rearrangement joins TRBV7-2 to TRBJ2-3; the D call may be TRBD1 or TRBD2 (5 bases each). Trimming removed 1 base from V and 4 bases from J, with 12 bases in between. Germline CDR1 is SGHTA and CDR2 is FQGNSA. The CDR3 covers 15 residues. The CDR3 sequence: CASSLDGAGADTQYF. The DNA of the CDR3 is TGTGCCAGCAGCTTAGACGGGGCGGGTGCAGATACGCAGTATTTT.

The chain has TRBV5-6 and TRBJ1-1; D unclear. The germline CDR1 and CDR2 sequences are SGHDT and YYEEEE. V was pared by 0 bases and J by 1 base, with 10 bases between. The CDR3 spans 15 residues. The CDR3 coding sequence is TGTGCCAGCAGCTTGGAGGTAGGGAAGAACACTGAAGCTTTCTTT. Translated: CASSLEVGKNTEAFF. The full variable domain, its missing parts supplied by reference TRBV5-6 and TRBJ1-1, is DAGVTQSPTHLIKTRGQQVTLRCSPKSGHDTVSWYQQALGQGPQFIFQYYEEEERQRGNFPDRFSGHQFPNYSSELNVNALLLGDSALYLCASSLEVGKNTEAFFGQGTRLTVV.

The chain uses TRBV4-1 and TRBJ1-2, with TRBD1 matching over 7 bases. The CDR3 totals 16 residues. J was trimmed by 7 bases and V by 0 bases; bases with no gene match: 11. CDR1 and CDR2 from the germline V gene are MGHRA and YSYEKL. The CDR3 DNA reads as TGCGCCAGCAGCCAAGATCCGGCCAGGGGGAGGTCTGGCTACACCTTC. Its protein is CASSQDPARGRSGYTF.

This chain joins TRBV5-6 and TRBJ2-7; 11 bases fit TRBD2. The germline gives CDR1 SGHDT, CDR2 YYEEEE. This CDR3 is built from 17 residues. V lost 4 bases and J lost 0; bases outside the gene matches: 9. Here the CDR3 DNA reads TGTGCCAGCAGCCGCCCCTCGACTAGCGGGAACTCCTACGAGCAGTACTTC. Protein product: CASSRPSTSGNSYEQYF.

This chain links TRBV30 with TRBJ2-1, with TRBD2 matching 7 bases. J was trimmed by 7 bases and V by 8 bases; bases with no gene match: 14. From germline, CDR1 is GTSNPN and CDR2 SVGIG (reference sequence). The CDR3 loop spans 14 amino acids. The CDR3 sequence: CAVPRGRIGNEQFF. CDR3 sequence (DNA): TGTGCCGTACCGCGGGGGAGGATCGGGAATGAGCAGTTCTTC.

The chain carries TRBV6-5 and TRBJ1-5; TRBD1 matches 9 bases. The CDR3 spans 15 residues. Trimming cost V 8 bases and J 2 bases; bases outside gene matches: 7. The germline gives CDR1 MNHEY, CDR2 SVGAGI. The CDR3 protein is CASSPDRGRNQPQHF. In DNA, the CDR3 is TGTGCCAGCTCCCCGGACAGGGGCCGCAATCAGCCCCAGCATTTT.

As for this clone: The junction differs from germline at one of its ends, possibly a read error. The rearrangement links TRBV18 to TRBJ1-4; D remains unclear. There are 13 residues in the CDR3. In germline, CDR1 is KGHSH, CDR2 LQKENI. As DNA, the CDR3 is TGTGTCAGCTCACGTTCAACTAATGAAAAACTGTTTTTT. This sequence encodes CVSSRSTNEKLFF.

The rearrangement links TRBV28 to TRBJ1-6; D is ambiguous. CDR1 is MDHEN, CDR2 SYDVKM, per germline. CDR3 length: 15 amino acids. V dropped 8 bases and J dropped 0 bases, with 11 bases sitting between them. The CDR3 protein is CASLSPSSYNSPLHF. For the CDR3, the DNA is TGTGCCAGCTTATCCCCGAGCTCCTATAATTCACCCCTCCACTTT.

A note on this clone: At one of its ends the junction is not consistent with the germline gene, which may arise from a read error. The chain joins TRBV7-7 to TRBJ1-2, with 11 bases fitting TRBD1. CDR1 and CDR2 from the germline V gene are SSHAT and FNYEAQ (reference sequence). This CDR3 comprises 16 residues. The CDR3 loop is CASSQATGQGAYGYTF. The CDR3 nucleotides read TGTGCTAGCAGCCAAGCGACCGGACAGGGGGCTTATGGCTACACCTTC.

This clone appeared a few times. The chain is built from TRBV6-1 and TRBJ1-2; no definite D call. The length of the CDR3 is 15 residues. V was cut by 2 bases and J by 0 bases, with 10 bases left in between. The germline V gene encodes CDR1 MNHNS and CDR2 SASEGT. The CDR3: CASSEIRRTNYGYTF. For the CDR3, the DNA is TGTGCCAGCAGTGAAATCAGGAGAACTAACTATGGCTACACCTTC.

This rearrangement joins TRBV27 to TRBJ2-5; no clear D gene. V was shortened by 7 bases and J by 1 base, with 16 bases between the two germline ends. The CDR3 totals 15 residues. Germline values: CDR1 MNHEY, CDR2 SMNVEV (reference sequence). The CDR3 is CASKRVSWGQETQYF. The CDR3 DNA reads as TGTGCCAGCAAACGAGTAAGCTGGGGCCAAGAGACCCAGTACTTC.

This chain joins TRBV5-1 and TRBJ1-6, with D uncertain. The CDR3 extends over 15 amino acids. Germline V gene data show CDR1 as SGHRS and CDR2 as YFSETQ. Trimming removed 0 bases at V and 9 bases at J, with 13 bases between. This CDR3 is CASSLAQPSGSPLHF. In DNA form, the CDR3 reads TGCGCCAGCAGCTTGGCACAGCCATCGGGTTCACCCCTCCACTTT.

This chain joins TRBV7-8 and TRBJ2-3; TRBD2 might be the D (5 bases). V was pared by 3 bases and J by 6 bases, with 10 bases between. Germline V CDR1 and CDR2: SGHVS, FQNEAQ. This CDR3 has 13 residues. CDR3 protein: CASSFPREDTQYF. The CDR3 DNA reads as TGTGCCAGCAGCTTCCCGAGGGAGGATACGCAGTATTTT.

The chain couples TRBV7-2 to TRBJ2-3; D possibly corresponds to TRBD1 (6 bases). V lost 1 base and J lost 1, with 21 bases in between. This CDR3 spans 19 amino acids. The V gene's germline CDR1 is SGHTA and CDR2 FQGNSA. The CDR3 coding sequence is TGTGCCAGCAGCTTAGGGTTCAGGGGCAGGGCGGGCGGCACAGATACGCAGTATTTT. Its protein product is CASSLGFRGRAGGTDTQYF.

This chain joins TRBV4-1 and TRBJ1-6, with D unresolved. Trimming shortened V by 0 bases and J by 11 bases, and 5 bases separated the two germline ends. This CDR3 comprises 12 residues. Germline CDR1 MGHRA, CDR2 YSYEKL. In DNA, the CDR3 is TGCGCCAGCAGCCAAGAATGGGCACCCCTCCACTTT. The encoded protein is CASSQEWAPLHF.

V usage is TRBV6-5 and J usage is TRBJ2-2; unclear D gene. Germline CDR1 reads MNHEY; CDR2 reads SVGAGI. The CDR3 is 14 residues long. Trimming pared 2 bases from V and 6 bases from J, leaving 10 bases between. CDR3 coding DNA: TGTGCCAGCAGTTACGCCCACAGCCCCGGGGAGCTGTTTTTT. This translates into CASSYAHSPGELFF.

This rearrangement joins TRBV30 to TRBJ2-7; TRBD2 is a possible D gene (5 bases). The CDR3 length is 14 residues. Germline assignment: CDR1 GTSNPN and CDR2 SVGIG (reference sequence). V was clipped by 1 base and J by 6 bases, with 16 bases between them. The CDR3 nucleotides read TGTGCCTGGAGTGGAGGGTGGCCATTTGGCGAGCAGTACTTC. Translating it yields CAWSGGWPFGEQYF.

The chain has TRBV7-2 and TRBJ2-1; D call uncertain. Trimming stripped 2 bases from V and 6 bases from J, with 8 bases between. Looked up from germline, CDR1 is SGHTA and CDR2 is FQGNSA. The CDR3 is 13 residues long. CDR3 residues: CASSLTPGNEQFF. The CDR3 bases are TGTGCCAGCAGCTTAACGCCCGGCAATGAGCAGTTCTTC.

V and J are TRBV6-5 and TRBJ2-5, with TRBD1 matching 9 bases. The trim removed 6 bases at V and 2 bases at J, leaving 7 bases unmatched. This CDR3 is 15 amino acids long. Looked up from germline, CDR1 is MNHEY and CDR2 is SVGAGI. The CDR3 here is CASRPTGGGQETQYF. The CDR3 region has the DNA TGTGCCAGCAGACCGACAGGGGGAGGGCAAGAGACCCAGTACTTC.

The chain joins TRBV5-1 to TRBJ2-2; TRBD1 agrees at 8 bases. V trimming: 5 bases; J trimming: 6 bases; junction bases outside the gene matches: 9. This CDR3 is 15 amino acids long. Germline CDR1 SGHRS, CDR2 YFSETQ. This chain's CDR3 is CASRPGQGRPGELFF. The DNA of the CDR3 is TGCGCCAGCAGGCCAGGACAGGGAAGGCCCGGGGAGCTGTTTTTT.

In this sample, this clone turned up a few times. This chain connects TRBV18 to TRBJ1-5, with D unresolved. Germline CDR1 is KGHSH and CDR2 is LQKENI. CDR3 length: 13 amino acids. Trimming removed 0 bases at V and 2 bases at J, with 2 bases between. The CDR3 loop is CASSPPGNQPQHF. The DNA for the CDR3 is TGTGCCAGCTCACCACCGGGCAATCAGCCCCAGCATTTT.

A word on this clone: The junction shows a germline mismatch at one end, possibly a read error. This rearrangement joins TRBV30 to TRBJ1-1; D is possibly TRBD1 (6 bases). Germline loops: CDR1 GTSNPN, CDR2 SVGIG (reference sequence). The CDR3 runs to 15 residues. CDR3 sequence (DNA): TGTGCCTGGAGTGTACCGGGGGCGCGGACTTACTACCCCTCCTTT. It is translated as CAWSVPGARTYYPSF. Combining the CDR3 with reference TRBV30 and TRBJ1-1 gives the whole variable domain SQTIHQWPATLVQPVGSPLSLECTVEGTSNPNLYWYRQAAGRGLQLLFYSVGIGQISSEVPQNLSASRPQDRQFILSSKKLLLSDSGFYLCAWSVPGARTYYPSFGQGTRLTVV.

The genes are TRBV9 and TRBJ1-4, with D perhaps matching TRBD1 (6 bases). CDR1 SGDLS and CDR2 YYNGEE come from the germline V gene. Trimming pared 6 bases from V and 2 bases from J, leaving 11 bases between. The CDR3 is 14 residues long. The CDR3 sequence: CASNRDGTNEKLFF. In DNA form, the CDR3 reads TGTGCCAGCAACAGGGACGGCACTAATGAAAAACTGTTTTTT.

The V gene is TRBV30, the J gene TRBJ1-1, with TRBD1 matching 10 bases. Germline CDR1 is GTSNPN and CDR2 is SVGIG (reference sequence). J gave up 4 bases and V 5 bases, and 1 base lay outside the gene matches. This CDR3 region has 12 residues. The CDR3 DNA reads TGTGCCTGGGGGGACAGGGGCACTGAAGCTTTCTTT. Protein sequence: CAWGDRGTEAFF.

CDR3 amino acids: CAWSGETQYF. CDR3 DNA: TGTGCCTGGAGTGGTGAGACCCAGTACTTC. The chain couples TRBV30 to TRBJ2-5, with D uncertain. The CDR3 runs 10 residues. The ends were cut back, 1 base at V and 5 bases at J, with 2 bases in the middle. Looked up from germline, CDR1 is GTSNPN and CDR2 is SVGIG (reference sequence). The complete variable domain, with remaining parts taken from reference TRBV30 and TRBJ2-5, reads SQTIHQWPATLVQPVGSPLSLECTVEGTSNPNLYWYRQAAGRGLQLLFYSVGIGQISSEVPQNLSASRPQDRQFILSSKKLLLSDSGFYLCAWSGETQYFGPGTRLLVL.